A single sample is the source of the 31 T cell receptor beta chains below, sequenced in a study of T-cell reconstitution after alpha-beta-depleted transplantation in children. Molecular barcoding with unique molecular identifiers was used for the TCRbeta library. One entry per CDR3 protein, called by TCRdb with MiXCR from the PCR reads. Here the sample spans approximately 500,000 distinct CDR3 sequences, over 9.5% being singletons. Sequencing was performed on PBMCs, taken before TCRalphabeta/CD19-depleted stem cell transplant. The source is a child aged 2 to 9 with inherited bone marrow failure, due to receive a stem cell transplant.

This clonotype was recorded at least ten times. The chain carries TRBV6-5 and TRBJ2-2, with TRBD2 as a possible D gene (6 bases). Trimming cost V 8 bases and J 5 bases, with 12 bases left between them. The length of the CDR3 is 13 residues. Germline lookup yields CDR1 MNHEY and CDR2 SVGAGI. In DNA, the CDR3 is TGTGCCAGCCGGGCAGGGAGGACCGGGGAGCTGTTTTTT. The encoded protein is CASRAGRTGELFF.

This clonotype has a count of ten or more. The rearrangement uses TRBV27 and TRBJ2-5; 9 bases are a match to TRBD2. CDR1 is MNHEY and CDR2 is SMNVEV in the germline V gene (reference sequence). The J segment lost 4 bases and the V segment lost 4 bases, leaving 10 bases of the junction unmatched. The CDR3 sequence is 16 residues long. This CDR3 is CASSSPSGMRLETQYF. CDR3 coding DNA: TGTGCCAGCAGTTCTCCTAGCGGGATGAGGTTAGAGACCCAGTACTTC.

Points on this clonotype: It may be a read error: a sequence one base away is much more abundant. The J gene is TRBJ1-1, the V gene TRBV9; D is undetermined. The CDR3 consists of 14 residues. Germline values: CDR1 SGDLS, CDR2 YYNGEE. Between the trimmed V and J ends, which lost 0 bases and 1 base, there was a span of 7 bases. CDR3 sequence reads: CASSVDVWNTEAFF. The CDR3 coding sequence is TGTGCCAGCAGCGTAGACGTCTGGAACACTGAAGCTTTCTTT.

This clonotype has ten or more counts. J is TRBJ2-1 and V is TRBV25-1; D gene ambiguous. The CDR3 spans 12 residues. Germline loops: CDR1 MGHDK, CDR2 SYGVNS. V was clipped by 0 bases and J by 7 bases, with 4 bases between them. The CDR3 nucleotides read TGTGCCAGCAGTGAATATGAGAATGAGCAGTTCTTC. Its translation: CASSEYENEQFF.

This clonotype was counted between two and nine times. This chain connects TRBV5-6 to TRBJ2-5; the D gene is possibly TRBD2 (6 bases). CDR1 SGHDT and CDR2 YYEEEE come from the germline V gene. The V end lost 4 bases, the J end lost 4 bases, and 17 bases lay between the germline ends. This CDR3 has 15 residues. The CDR3 spells CASSPGGRGLETQYF. The CDR3 DNA is TGTGCCAGCAGCCCCGGGGGTCGGGGCCTAGAGACCCAGTACTTC.

The table lists this clonotype with many counts. This chain links TRBV5-6 with TRBJ2-7; 8 positions match TRBD2. Trimming at V came to 4 bases and at J to 3 bases, leaving 3 bases not matched to a gene. Germline V gene sequence: CDR1 SGHDT, CDR2 YYEEEE. The CDR3 totals 13 residues. The DNA of the CDR3 is TGTGCCAGCAGCCCAACTAGCGGCTACGAGCAGTACTTC. It is translated as CASSPTSGYEQYF.

This clonotype has just a few counts. The V and J genes are TRBV28 and TRBJ2-2; 13 bases are shared with TRBD2. This CDR3 region has 16 residues. The V gene's germline CDR1 is MDHEN and CDR2 SYDVKM. The V and J ends lost 4 bases and 2 bases, in that order; junction bases with no gene match: 1. As DNA, the CDR3 is TGTGCCAGCAGTTCGGGACTAGCGGGAAACACCGGGGAGCTGTTTTTT. It specifies CASSSGLAGNTGELFF.

This clonotype came up many times. Compared with germline, one end of the junction differs, possibly owing to a read error. This rearrangement joins TRBV5-1 to TRBJ2-1, with 11 nucleotides matching TRBD2. CDR1 and CDR2 from the germline V gene are SGHRS and YFSETQ. The CDR3 spans 21 residues. The CDR3, as DNA: TGCGCCAGCAGCTTTAGGGGTAGAGGACTAGCGGGTAGTGACTCCCACAATGAGCAGTTCTTC. Protein: CASSFRGRGLAGSDSHNEQFF.

At least ten counts were recorded for this clonotype. V gene TRBV19 combines with J gene TRBJ1-1; D not certain. CDR1 and CDR2 (germline): LNHDA, SQIVND (reference sequence). CDR3 size: 13 residues. The ends were cut back, 3 bases at V and 7 bases at J, with 12 bases in the middle. The CDR3 protein is CASSIGRRNEAFF. CDR3 nucleotides: TGTGCCAGTAGTATTGGGAGGCGGAATGAAGCTTTCTTT.

This clonotype was observed a handful of times. This chain joins TRBV9 and TRBJ2-1; perhaps D is TRBD1 or TRBD2 (7 bases each). The CDR3 has 15 residues. Germline CDR1 reads SGDLS; CDR2 reads YYNGEE. Trimming pared 3 bases from V and 8 bases from J, leaving 18 bases between. CDR3 loop: CASSEGARGADEQFF. The CDR3 DNA reads TGTGCCAGCAGCGAGGGGGCCCGGGGGGCGGATGAGCAGTTCTTC.

This clonotype was found many times. The rearrangement uses TRBV20-1 and TRBJ2-3; no definite D call. CDR1 and CDR2 (germline): DFQATT, SNEGSKA (reference sequence). The CDR3 sequence is 11 residues long. V was cut by 4 bases and J by 2 bases, with 4 bases left in between. The CDR3 sequence: CSATATDTQYF. CDR3 sequence (DNA): TGCAGTGCTACCGCCACAGATACGCAGTATTTT.

This clonotype was observed a few times. The V and J genes are TRBV2 and TRBJ2-3, with 10 bases matching TRBD2. Germline CDR1 and CDR2: SNHLY and FYNNEI. This CDR3 spans 15 amino acids. After removal of 7 bases from V and 0 bases from J, the junction contained 4 bases not matched to a gene. This CDR3 is CASTETSGSTDTQYF. The CDR3 DNA is TGTGCCAGCACCGAGACTAGCGGGAGCACAGATACGCAGTATTTT.

The chain recombines TRBV20-1 with TRBJ1-1; no reliable D call. Germline CDR1 reads DFQATT; CDR2 reads SNEGSKA (reference sequence). The V gene lost 5 bases and the J gene lost 0 bases, with 13 bases spanning the gap. The CDR3 is made up of 14 amino acids. For the CDR3, the DNA is TGCAGTGCTCAATGGGGTTTCATGAACACTGAAGCTTTCTTT. Its translation: CSAQWGFMNTEAFF.

This clonotype was recorded at least ten times. The V gene is TRBV20-1, the J gene TRBJ2-5, with D tentatively TRBD2 (5 bases). The germline CDR1 and CDR2 sequences are DFQATT and SNEGSKA (reference sequence). The CDR3 runs to 15 residues. Trimming cost V 0 bases and J 2 bases, with 13 bases left between them. CDR3 sequence (DNA): TGCAGTGCTAGAGAAGAGGGTTCCACTCAAGAGACCCAGTACTTC. This codes for CSAREEGSTQETQYF.

This clonotype appeared many times. The chain couples TRBV18 to TRBJ2-6; TRBD1 agrees at 7 bases. This CDR3 spans 15 amino acids. V lost 4 bases and J lost 2; bases outside the gene matches: 2. The germline CDR1 and CDR2 sequences are KGHSH and LQKENI. The CDR3 loop reads CASSLTGAGANVLTF. The CDR3 coding sequence is TGTGCCAGCTCACTTACAGGGGCTGGGGCCAACGTCCTGACTTTC.

J is TRBJ1-1 and V is TRBV6-6; D remains ambiguous. The CDR3 sequence is 13 residues long. Germline-derived CDR1 and CDR2 are MNHNY and SVGAGI (reference sequence). The V and J ends lost 6 bases and 1 base respectively, with 9 bases between them. DNA for the CDR3: TGTGCCAGCAGCGCCCGGCCGAACACTGAAGCTTTCTTT. This encodes CASSARPNTEAFF.

This clonotype was counted ten times or more. This CDR3 is CASSLEANPTDTQYF. In nucleotides, the CDR3 is TGCGCCAGCAGCTTGGAGGCTAACCCCACAGATACGCAGTATTTT. The rearrangement links TRBV5-1 to TRBJ2-3; no definite D call. Germline-derived CDR1 and CDR2 are SGHRS and YFSETQ. The CDR3 extends over 15 amino acids. Trimming removed 0 bases at V and 2 bases at J, with 10 bases between.

This clonotype was counted ten times or more. The chain combines TRBV5-1 with TRBJ2-7; 11 nucleotides align to TRBD1. This CDR3 is built from 15 residues. V shed 0 bases, J shed 6 bases, and the junction held 5 bases outside the gene matches. CDR1 and CDR2 from the germline V gene are SGHRS and YFSETQ. CDR3 amino acids: CASSLGRTGGFEQYF. The CDR3 DNA reads as TGCGCCAGCAGCTTGGGTCGGACAGGGGGCTTCGAGCAGTACTTC.

This clonotype was counted many times. This chain connects TRBV12-3 or TRBV12-4 to TRBJ2-1; TRBD2 matches 10 bases. V was clipped by 4 bases and J by 3 bases; unmatched bases: 18. There are 20 residues in the CDR3. In DNA, the CDR3 is TGTGCCAGCAGTTCCCCAGGACTAGCGGTCCCTGCTTCGGGCTACAATGAGCAGTTCTTC. This sequence encodes CASSSPGLAVPASGYNEQFF.

This clonotype occurred many times. The chain uses TRBV12-3 or TRBV12-4 and TRBJ2-2; 7 positions match TRBD2. The length of the CDR3 is 17 residues. V dropped 3 bases and J dropped 3; count of bases not matched to a gene: 10. The CDR3 bases are TGTGCCAGCAGTTTCTCCCCAGGGAGGGAATACACCGGGGAGCTGTTTTTT. The encoded protein is CASSFSPGREYTGELFF.

This clonotype has more than one count but fewer than ten. The V gene is TRBV6-2 or TRBV6-3, the J gene TRBJ2-7; D gene uncertain. Per the germline V gene, CDR1 is MNHEY and CDR2 is SVGEGT. The V end lost 0 bases, the J end lost 3 bases, and 24 bases lay between the germline ends. The CDR3 is 19 residues long. CDR3 nucleotide sequence: TGTGCCAGCAGTTACTCGTATTCAGAGTTACATGACAACAACTACGAGCAGTACTTC. Translating gives CASSYSYSELHDNNYEQYF.

V and J are TRBV24-1 and TRBJ2-2; D call uncertain. Germline-derived CDR1 and CDR2 are KGHDR and SFDVKD. Deletions cut 1 base from V and 0 bases from J, with 8 bases between. The CDR3 runs 16 residues. CDR3 in amino acids: CATSDLTNPNTGELFF. The CDR3 DNA reads as TGTGCCACCAGTGATTTAACAAACCCGAACACCGGGGAGCTGTTTTTT.

This clonotype was picked up a small number of times. The chain joins TRBV7-8 to TRBJ2-3; perhaps TRBD1 as D (6 bases). V lost 1 base and J 2 bases, leaving 10 bases between the germline ends. The CDR3 contains 15 residues. Germline assignment: CDR1 SGHVS and CDR2 FQNEAQ. CDR3 residues: CASSLGDTITDTQYF. In nucleotides, the CDR3 is TGTGCCAGCAGCTTAGGGGACACTATCACAGATACGCAGTATTTT.

The table lists this clonotype with many counts. This chain links TRBV7-2 with TRBJ1-5; no definite D call. The CDR3 has 13 residues. The V and J ends lost 5 bases and 7 bases respectively, with 12 bases between them. Per the germline V gene, CDR1 is SGHTA and CDR2 is FQGNSA. The CDR3, as DNA: TGTGCCAGCAGCCCCCGAATTAGGCAGCCCCAGCATTTT. This encodes CASSPRIRQPQHF.

This clonotype was seen many times. V and J are TRBV12-3 or TRBV12-4 and TRBJ2-2, with 13 bases fitting TRBD2. CDR3 length: 15 residues. V dropped 5 bases and J dropped 8; count of bases not matched to a gene: 5. In nucleotides, the CDR3 is TGTGCCAGCAGTCATGGGACTAGCGGGATGGGGGAGCTGTTTTTT. This encodes CASSHGTSGMGELFF.

A note on this clonotype: This sequence may be a read error, since a much larger clone differs from it by one base. The chain has TRBV6-2 or TRBV6-3 and TRBJ2-1; TRBD2 aligns across 12 bases. This CDR3 comprises 14 residues. V lost 6 bases and J lost 8; bases outside the gene matches: 5. In germline, CDR1 is MNHEY, CDR2 SVGEGT. DNA of the CDR3: TGTGCCAGCAGACTAGCGGGAGGAAAGTATGAGCAGTTCTTC. This sequence encodes CASRLAGGKYEQFF.

The table lists this clonotype with many counts. The V call is TRBV7-8, the J call TRBJ2-1, with D hard to call. The germline V gene has CDR1 SGHVS and CDR2 FQNEAQ. The V and J ends lost 1 base and 5 bases respectively, with 6 bases between them. This CDR3 comprises 13 residues. The CDR3 spells CASSLVPNNEQFF. The CDR3 region has the DNA TGTGCCAGCAGCTTAGTTCCCAACAATGAGCAGTTCTTC.

This clonotype has at least ten counts. The chain joins TRBV20-1 to TRBJ2-1, with TRBD2 matching over 13 bases. V lost 5 bases, J lost 3 bases, and 7 bases stayed unmatched. CDR1 and CDR2 from the germline V gene are DFQATT and SNEGSKA (reference sequence). The CDR3 runs to 16 residues. CDR3 loop: CSAGTSGRARYNEQFF. In DNA form, the CDR3 reads TGCAGTGCTGGCACTAGCGGGAGGGCTCGCTACAATGAGCAGTTCTTC.

This clonotype has a count of ten or more. The chain joins TRBV5-1 to TRBJ2-5, with a tentative D call TRBD2 (5 bases). V was clipped by 0 bases and J by 2 bases, with 8 bases between them. CDR1 is SGHRS and CDR2 is YFSETQ in the germline V gene. This CDR3 region has 14 residues. The CDR3 bases are TGCGCCAGCAGCTTGGGGTGGGAGCAAGAGACCCAGTACTTC. Encoded protein: CASSLGWEQETQYF.

This clonotype was counted ten times or more. The chain has TRBV24-1 and TRBJ2-5; TRBD2 agrees at 10 bases. The V gene end was trimmed by 9 bases and the J gene end by 4 bases; junction bases not matched to a gene: 4. This CDR3 is 13 amino acids long. Germline CDR1 KGHDR, CDR2 SFDVKD. In DNA form, the CDR3 reads TGTGCCACCCCCCCTAGCGGGAGAGAGACCCAGTACTTC. Translated, it gives CATPPSGRETQYF.

The chain links TRBV20-1 to TRBJ2-3; 11 nucleotides align to TRBD2. The CDR3 runs 18 residues. After removal of 2 bases from V and 1 base from J, the junction contained 11 bases not matched to a gene. The V gene's germline CDR1 is DFQATT and CDR2 SNEGSKA (reference sequence). The DNA for the CDR3 is TGCAGTGCTAGAACCCCTGTACTAGCGGGAGAAGGCACAGATACGCAGTATTTT. Its translation is CSARTPVLAGEGTDTQYF.